These T cell receptor beta chains were read from a single sample in a study of spatial heterogeneity in lung cancer. One entry per CDR3 protein, called by TCRdb with MiXCR from the 5' RACE reads. The sample yields around 60,000 distinct CDR3 sequences, roughly 7.9% seen once. The source material was PBMCs, sampled at surgery. Every receptor here comes from a female donor with early-stage non-small cell lung cancer. Each CDR3 is given with its conserved first and last residue. A D gene is named only where the DNA matches it firmly. Clone size is given for some rows only: seen once, a few or many times, or a class if the clone is expanded.

v_gene,abundance,j_gene,d_gene,CDR3nt,CDR3aa
TRBV12-3/TRBV12-4,few,TRBJ1-1,-,TGTGCCAGCAACCGACAGTGGATGAACACTGAAGCTTTCTTT,CASNRQWMNTEAFF
TRBV7-9,-,TRBJ1-3,TRBD1,TGTGCCAGCAGCGAGACTCCGGGACAGATCCTTTTCTCTGGAAACACCATATATTTT,CASSETPGQILFSGNTIYF
TRBV2,many,TRBJ1-5,TRBD1,TGTGCCAGCAGAGGCGCACCACAGGGGGGGAATCAGCCCCAGCATTTT,CASRGAPQGGNQPQHF
TRBV6-5,few,TRBJ1-6,-,TGTGCCAGCAGTCTCCGGGACCCGTTCAAGGCCCTCCACTTT,CASSLRDPFKALHF
TRBV5-4,many,TRBJ2-1,TRBD2,TGTGCCAGCAGCTCCCTCAAAGTAGCGGGGGGGCCTAATGAGCAGTTCTTC,CASSSLKVAGGPNEQFF
TRBV15,few,TRBJ2-2,-,TGTGCCACCAGCAGAGATGGAGGGAGACGGACCGGGGAGCTGTTTTTT,CATSRDGGRRTGELFF
TRBV12-3/TRBV12-4,few,TRBJ2-3,TRBD2,TGTGCCAGCAGTACCTGGCGGGAGGAAGCAGATACGCAGTATTTT,CASSTWREEADTQYF
TRBV7-9,many,TRBJ1-2,TRBD1,TGTGCCAGCAGCTTAGCGAAGGGGGCGGACTATGGCTACACCTTC,CASSLAKGADYGYTF
TRBV5-1,-,TRBJ2-1,TRBD2,TGCGCCAGCAGCTTTACTAGCGGTACTAGCTCCTACAATGAGCAGTTCTTC,CASSFTSGTSSYNEQFF
TRBV5-1,-,TRBJ2-3,-,TGCGCCAGCAGCTTTAGGGTAGAGGCAGATACGCAGTATTTT,CASSFRVEADTQYF
TRBV6-2/TRBV6-3,-,TRBJ2-7,TRBD2,TGTGCCAGCAGTTACGCGAGCCCCCAGGGCGGGAGGGGCTCCTACGAGCAGTACTTC,CASSYASPQGGRGSYEQYF
TRBV12-3/TRBV12-4,few,TRBJ2-3,-,TGTGCCAGCAGTTTGAGGGCCAGTGGGGGCACAGATACGCAGTATTTT,CASSLRASGGTDTQYF
TRBV7-3,-,TRBJ1-2,TRBD1,TGTGCCAGCAGCCCCCGGGACAGCTATGGCTACACCTTC,CASSPRDSYGYTF
TRBV12-5,-,TRBJ2-7,-,TGTGCTAGTGGTTTGAGCCCCTACGAGCAGTACTTC,CASGLSPYEQYF
TRBV20-1,many,TRBJ1-5,-,TGCAGTGCTAGAGATTCGAGGGACCCCAGGGGTCAGCCCCAGCATTTT,CSARDSRDPRGQPQHF
TRBV7-3,many,TRBJ1-2,-,TGTGCCAGCAGCTTGGGACCCCGCTATGGCTACACCTTC,CASSLGPRYGYTF
TRBV18,-,TRBJ2-2,-,TGTGCCAGCTCACCCCCCAGGGGGGGACCGAACACCGGGGAGCTGTTTTTT,CASSPPRGGPNTGELFF
TRBV3-1,many,TRBJ2-2,-,TGTGCCAGCAGCCAAGAAAGAGCCGGGGAGCTGTTTTTT,CASSQERAGELFF
TRBV28,medium-sized,TRBJ1-2,-,TGTGCCAGCAGTCCCCCTTCAGGCTATGGCTACACCTTC,CASSPPSGYGYTF
TRBV28,many,TRBJ2-3,TRBD2,TGTGCCAGCAGCCCCCAAAAGCGGGGGGGCTTAGATACGCAGTATTTT,CASSPQKRGGLDTQYF
TRBV7-2,-,TRBJ2-2,-,TGTGCCAGCAGCCCCGGACAGACTCCTTGGGCACACCGGGGGCTGTTTTTT,CASSPGQTPWAHRGLFF
TRBV9,few,TRBJ2-3,-,TGTGCCAGCAGCGTGGGACCGACTAGCACAGATACGCAGTATTTT,CASSVGPTSTDTQYF
TRBV19,many,TRBJ2-6,-,TGTGCCAGTAGTATTGGGGCCATTTTACCCCTGACTTTC,CASSIGAILPLTF
TRBV18,few,TRBJ2-5,-,TGTGCCAGCTCACCAAGGGGCGAAGGGGCCCAGTACTTC,CASSPRGEGAQYF
TRBV29-1,-,TRBJ2-1,-,TGCAGCGCACAGGGTAGCTCCTACAATGAGCAGTTCTTC,CSAQGSSYNEQFF
TRBV19,few,TRBJ2-3,-,TGTGCCAGTAGTCAAGAGGACACCCGGCAGTATTTT,CASSQEDTRQYF
TRBV28,few,TRBJ1-4,TRBD1,TGTGCCAGCCAGGGGGCTCGGGAGACTAATGAAAAACTGTTTTTT,CASQGARETNEKLFF
TRBV19,many,TRBJ1-5,-,TGTGCCAGTAGTATCATATATCAGCCCCAGCATTTT,CASSIIYQPQHF
TRBV12-3/TRBV12-4,few,TRBJ1-1,-,TGTGCCAGCAGTCGACAGAACATGAACACTGAAGCTTTCTTT,CASSRQNMNTEAFF
TRBV10-3,many,TRBJ2-7,TRBD2,TGTGCCATGGGGGGACTAGCGGCACGCGGCGAGCAGTACTTC,CAMGGLAARGEQYF
TRBV20-1,few,TRBJ1-4,-,TGCAGTGCACGTGGGGGGGTTAATGAAAAACTGTTTTTT,CSARGGVNEKLFF
TRBV19,many,TRBJ2-3,TRBD1,TGTGCCAGCAAACCGGGGACAGGCACAGATACGCAGTATTTT,CASKPGTGTDTQYF
TRBV5-1,many,TRBJ1-1,TRBD1,TGCGCCAGCAGCTTTACAGGGGCGAACACTGAAGCTTTCTTT,CASSFTGANTEAFF
TRBV11-2,-,TRBJ1-1,TRBD1,TGTGCCAGCAGCTTAGACAGGGGGCTCGACACTGAAGCTTTCTTT,CASSLDRGLDTEAFF
TRBV3-1,few,TRBJ2-3,-,TGTGCCAGCAGCCATCGGAGGGCCGGAGATACGCAGTATTTT,CASSHRRAGDTQYF
TRBV6-6,few,TRBJ2-7,TRBD2,TGTGCCAGCAGATTAGCGGGAGACTCCTACGAGCAGTACTTC,CASRLAGDSYEQYF
TRBV9,many,TRBJ2-3,TRBD2,TGTGCCAGCAGCGTAGTGATAGCGGGAGATACGCAGTATTTT,CASSVVIAGDTQYF
TRBV9,many,TRBJ1-1,-,TGTGCCAGCAGCGCACCGTCAGGGATGAGTATCTCTTCTGAAGCTTTCTTT,CASSAPSGMSISSEAFF
TRBV19,few,TRBJ2-3,TRBD1,TGTGCCGTTAATCAGGGGGCAGGTCGAGATACGCAGTATTTT,CAVNQGAGRDTQYF
TRBV12-3/TRBV12-4,-,TRBJ1-6,TRBD1,TGTGCCAGCGTTGCCGACAGGGGGCGGGGCCGCAGGGGGAATTCACCCCTCCACTTT,CASVADRGRGRRGNSPLHF
TRBV15,-,TRBJ2-1,-,TGTGCCACCAGCAGAACAGCTAACAATGAGCAGTTCTTC,CATSRTANNEQFF
TRBV12-3/TRBV12-4,few,TRBJ2-5,TRBD1,TGTGCCAGCAGTTTACGACAGGGGGGCGAGACCCAGTACTTC,CASSLRQGGETQYF
TRBV18,many,TRBJ1-2,TRBD1,TGTGCCAGCTCACCACGAGACAGGGTAGGCGGCTACACCTTC,CASSPRDRVGGYTF
TRBV20-1,many,TRBJ2-7,-,TGCAGTGCCGCCAGGGGTGCGGCCCTCACCTACGAGCAGTACTTC,CSAARGAALTYEQYF
TRBV5-1,-,TRBJ1-2,-,TGCGCCAGCAGCCCCTCCGGGGGGGGCTTCTATGGCTACACCTTC,CASSPSGGGFYGYTF
TRBV6-5,few,TRBJ2-1,-,TGTGCCAGCAGTAAGGGACGCAGCGGGAATGAGCAGTTCTTC,CASSKGRSGNEQFF
TRBV18,many,TRBJ2-3,-,TGTGCCAGCTCACCCGGGGCGGGTTCGCAGTATTTT,CASSPGAGSQYF